This is a list of T cell receptor beta chains from one sample in a study of blood T cell repertoires in COVID-19. Assay: immunoSEQ multiplex PCR; the TCRdb copy retains only in-frame clones and omits some. The sample shows roughly 140,000 clones, about 90% of them seen only once. Sample: PBMCs or T cells enriched from blood (not recorded which). The receptors originated from a man aged 55 to 70 who had recovered from COVID-19. Both conserved end residues are part of each CDR3. D genes are given only for firm matches. A row's size may be missing; if present it is once, few, many or a size class.

-	TRBV2	-	TRBJ1-2	CASSVGRGYTF	TGTGCCAGCAGTGTAGGGAGGGGCTACACCTTC
TRBD2	TRBV28	-	TRBJ2-7	CASRLGGSLNLYF	TGTGCCAGCAGGTTGGGCGGGAGCCTCAACCTGTACTTC
-	TRBV18	-	TRBJ1-6	CASSPRRGPGPSPLHF	TGTGCCAGCTCACCAAGAAGGGGCCCCGGGCCATCACCCCTCCACTTT
-	TRBV7-3	-	TRBJ2-2	CASSPNRQGWGGELFF	TGTGCCAGCAGCCCAAACCGTCAGGGGTGGGGCGGGGAGCTGTTTTTT
-	TRBV7-6	-	TRBJ2-1	CASSSDPGGQFF	TGTGCCAGCAGCTCAGACCCCGGGGGGCAGTTCTTC
-	TRBV2	-	TRBJ2-7	CASSERQGYYEQYF	TGTGCCAGCAGTGAAAGGCAGGGGTACTACGAGCAGTACTTC
TRBD1	TRBV19	-	TRBJ1-6	CASSMGQGSSYNSPLHF	TGTGCCAGTAGTATGGGACAGGGGAGCTCCTATAATTCACCCCTCCACTTT
-	TRBV7-8	-	TRBJ2-1	CASSLVRSGWGNEQFF	TGTGCCAGCAGCTTAGTCCGGTCGGGATGGGGCAATGAGCAGTTCTTC
-	TRBV27	-	TRBJ2-7	CASSLLTGGTGRSYEQYF	TGTGCCAGCAGTTTATTGACAGGTGGAACGGGCCGCTCCTACGAGCAGTACTTC
-	TRBV11-2	-	TRBJ2-1	CASSLDTLPRFF	TGTGCCAGCAGCTTAGATACCCTACCGCGGTTCTTC
TRBD1	TRBV7-9	-	TRBJ2-7	CAGTGNTFSGEQYF	TGTGCCGGGACAGGGAACACGTTTTCGGGCGAGCAGTACTTC
TRBD2	TRBV24-1	-	TRBJ2-7	CATSDHSGRAPHEQYF	TGTGCCACCAGTGACCATAGCGGGAGGGCCCCCCACGAGCAGTACTTC
-	TRBV12-3/TRBV12-4	-	TRBJ1-2	CASRTTANYGYTF	TGTGCCAGCAGAACGACAGCGAACTATGGCTACACCTTC
TRBD1	TRBV28	once	TRBJ1-2	CASSLLQGKGYTF	TGTGCCAGCAGTTTACTACAGGGGAAAGGCTACACCTTC
TRBD2	TRBV7-3	-	TRBJ2-5	CASSLTSAETQYF	TGTGCCAGCAGCCTTACTAGCGCGGAGACCCAGTACTTC
-	TRBV7-8	-	TRBJ2-2	CASSLAARTNTGELFF	TGTGCCAGCAGCTTAGCCGCTAGAACGAACACCGGGGAGCTGTTTTTT
-	TRBV11-2	-	TRBJ2-5	CASSPRQFPETQYF	TGTGCCAGCAGCCCCCGACAGTTTCCAGAGACCCAGTACTTC
-	TRBV4-1	-	TRBJ1-4	CASSTYREEKLFF	TGCGCCAGCAGCACGTACAGGGAGGAAAAACTGTTTTTT
TRBD2	TRBV2	-	TRBJ2-2	CASSEDGLAGPGELFF	TGTGCCAGCAGTGAAGACGGACTAGCGGGACCCGGGGAGCTGTTTTTT
-	TRBV3-1/TRBV3-2	-	TRBJ1-4	CASSRMGPNEKLFF	TGTGCCAGCAGCCGGATGGGGCCTAATGAAAAACTGTTTTTT
TRBD1	TRBV5-5	-	TRBJ1-2	CASSVGQEIYGYTF	TGTGCCAGCAGCGTGGGACAGGAAATCTATGGCTACACCTTC
TRBD1	TRBV10-2	-	TRBJ1-1	CASSEGNRGNMNTEAFF	TGCGCCAGCAGTGAGGGTAACAGGGGGAACATGAACACTGAAGCTTTCTTT
TRBD1	TRBV2	once	TRBJ1-6	CASRDTGTGASPLHF	TGTGCCAGCAGGGATACCGGGACAGGGGCTTCACCCCTCCACTTT
TRBD2	TRBV28	-	TRBJ2-7	CASSFSGGTLTYEQYF	TGTGCCAGCAGTTTTAGCGGGGGGACCCTCACCTACGAGCAGTACTTC
TRBD1	TRBV5-5	-	TRBJ1-5	CASSSGTGRDQPQHF	TGTGCCAGCAGCTCCGGGACAGGGAGGGATCAGCCCCAGCATTTT
-	TRBV12-3/TRBV12-4	-	TRBJ2-2	CASSPGVRELFF	TGTGCCAGCAGCCCCGGGGTCCGGGAGCTGTTTTTT
TRBD1	TRBV18	-	TRBJ1-1	CASSKGQGKGTEAFF	TGTGCCAGCTCAAAAGGACAGGGAAAGGGCACTGAAGCTTTCTTT
-	TRBV19	-	TRBJ2-7	CASSIRNGAAHEQYF	TGTGCCAGTAGTATTCGGAACGGAGCCGCCCACGAGCAGTACTTC
TRBD2	TRBV5-4	-	TRBJ2-2	CASSSYSTSGSRGGELFF	TGTGCCAGCAGCTCTTACTCGACTAGCGGGAGCCGAGGGGGGGAGCTGTTTTTT
TRBD2	TRBV10-3	once	TRBJ2-5	CAISEPLAGNQETQYF	TGTGCCATCAGTGAGCCACTAGCGGGAAACCAAGAGACCCAGTACTTC
-	TRBV10-3	once	TRBJ2-5	CAISPEGAQETQYF	TGTGCCATCAGTCCCGAAGGGGCCCAAGAGACCCAGTACTTC
-	TRBV9	-	TRBJ1-1	CASSVGARGTEAFF	TGTGCCAGCAGCGTAGGGGCCAGAGGGACTGAAGCTTTCTTT
-	TRBV5-4	-	TRBJ2-5	CASSTARVGGETQYF	TGTGCCAGCAGCACGGCTAGGGTTGGGGGGGAGACCCAGTACTTC
-	TRBV21-1	-	TRBJ2-7	CASHSWRDTHYEQYF	TGTGCTTCCCATTCGTGGCGAGACACCCACTACGAGCAGTACTTC
TRBD1	TRBV5-1	-	TRBJ2-2	CASSRTGPTGELFF	TGCGCCAGCAGCCGGACAGGGCCTACCGGGGAGCTGTTTTTT
-	TRBV2	-	TRBJ1-6	CASSKTKPLHF	TGTGCCAGCAGTAAGACAAAACCCCTCCACTTT
-	TRBV7-8	-	TRBJ1-2	CASSPRKDSGGYTF	TGTGCCAGCAGCCCCCGTAAGGACAGTGGGGGCTACACCTTC
-	TRBV7-9	-	TRBJ1-1	CASSPSGAGNTEAFF	TGTGCCAGCAGCCCGTCAGGGGCCGGGAACACTGAAGCTTTCTTT
-	TRBV6-5	few	TRBJ1-4	CASSYSAGLNEKLFF	TGTGCCAGCAGTTACTCGGCAGGACTGAATGAAAAACTGTTTTTT
TRBD1	TRBV27	once	TRBJ1-6	CASSFRQGVRLGHSPLHF	TGTGCCAGCAGTTTTCGGCAGGGGGTGAGGTTGGGTCATTCACCCCTCCACTTT
-	TRBV5-1	-	TRBJ2-3	CASSLVGVSDTQYF	TGCGCCAGCAGCTTGGTAGGGGTCTCAGATACGCAGTATTTT
-	TRBV3-1/TRBV3-2	-	TRBJ2-7	CASSPFQGTGEQYF	TGTGCCAGCAGCCCCTTTCAGGGGACGGGGGAGCAGTACTTC
-	TRBV4-1	-	TRBJ2-5	CASSSPGQEETQYF	TGCGCCAGCAGCTCTCCGGGACAAGAAGAGACCCAGTACTTC
-	TRBV6-5	-	TRBJ2-3	CASKEGGWGDTQYF	TGTGCCAGTAAGGAGGGAGGTTGGGGGGATACGCAGTATTTT
-	TRBV4-1	-	TRBJ2-7	CASSQSYGEQYF	TGCGCCAGCAGCCAATCTTACGGCGAGCAGTACTTC
TRBD2	TRBV28	-	TRBJ2-7	CASSLVAGEQYF	TGTGCCAGCAGTTTAGTAGCGGGGGAGCAGTACTTC
-	TRBV19	-	TRBJ2-7	CASSISPEAEQYF	TGTGCCAGTAGTATTTCCCCGGAAGCGGAGCAGTACTTC
-	TRBV19	-	TRBJ1-5	CASRPRDFSNQPQHF	TGTGCCAGTAGACCGAGGGACTTTAGCAATCAGCCCCAGCATTTT
-	TRBV28	-	TRBJ1-1	CASSLERAEAFF	TGTGCCAGCAGTTTGGAGAGGGCTGAAGCTTTCTTT
-	TRBV29-1	few	TRBJ2-1	CSVSIAIHEQFF	TGCAGCGTTTCTATAGCTATCCATGAGCAGTTCTTC
-	TRBV5-1	-	TRBJ1-1	CASRGLTNTEAFF	TGCGCCAGTAGAGGGTTAACGAACACTGAAGCTTTCTTT
TRBD2	TRBV28	-	TRBJ2-7	CASQPFSGPSSYEQYF	TGTGCCAGTCAACCCTTTAGCGGGCCGAGCTCCTACGAGCAGTACTTC
TRBD1	TRBV5-1	-	TRBJ2-3	CASSLTGGQGDTQYF	TGCGCCAGCAGCTTGACAGGGGGCCAGGGTGATACGCAGTATTTT